The clone carrying this T cell receptor (beta chain) came up once. Antigen unknown. Time point meaning: baseline pretreatment blood. Treatment defined: 15 Gy SBRT to primary tumor, nephrectomy 4 weeks later. Serial blood draws occurred at baseline and 2 and 4 weeks post-SBRT. The patient's renal cell carcinoma had clear cell pathology. This sample was included in a study of radiation and T cells in renal cell carcinoma. Study-level findings and limits: Baseline intratumoral clonotype presence is unknown without pretreatment biopsies.

Profiled with immunoSEQ multiplex PCR; TCRdb holds only in-frame clones, not every one. The data contain tens of thousands of clones, about four fifths of them singletons. CDR1 SEHNR and CDR2 FQNEAQ come from the germline V gene (reference sequence). This CDR3 is 15 amino acids long. Trimming took 5 bases from V and 4 from J, leaving 16 bases between them. This specimen was blood, taken from a patient whose treatment included radiotherapy and nephrectomy. The receptor was isolated from a man aged 60-69 years with renal cell carcinoma. The chain uses TRBV7-9 and TRBJ2-3, with D perhaps TRBD1 or TRBD2 (5 bases each). The CDR3 loop reads CASSPDSRGADTQYF. CDR3 coding DNA: TGTGCCAGCAGCCCGGACTCCCGAGGGGCAGATACGCAGTATTTT.